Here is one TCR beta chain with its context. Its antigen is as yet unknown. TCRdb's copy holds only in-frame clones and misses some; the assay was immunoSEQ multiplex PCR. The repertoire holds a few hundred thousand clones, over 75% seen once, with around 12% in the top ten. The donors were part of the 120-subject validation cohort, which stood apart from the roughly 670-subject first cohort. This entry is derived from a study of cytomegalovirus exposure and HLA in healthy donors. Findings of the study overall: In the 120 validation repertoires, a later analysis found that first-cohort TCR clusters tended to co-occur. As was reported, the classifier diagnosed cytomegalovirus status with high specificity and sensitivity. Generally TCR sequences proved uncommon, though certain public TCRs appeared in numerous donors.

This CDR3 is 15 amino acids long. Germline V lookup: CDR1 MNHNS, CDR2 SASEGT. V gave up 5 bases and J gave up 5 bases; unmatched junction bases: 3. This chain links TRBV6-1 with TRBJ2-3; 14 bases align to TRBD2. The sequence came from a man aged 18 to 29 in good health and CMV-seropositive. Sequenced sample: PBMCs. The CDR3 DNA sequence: TGTGCCAGCAGTTTCGGGACTAGCGGGAGAGATACGCAGTATTTT. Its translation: CASSFGTSGRDTQYF.